What follows are 19 T cell receptor beta chains derived from one specimen sequenced in a study of control samples from healthy donors and cancer patients. Method: immunoSEQ multiplex PCR; TCRdb's copy keeps in-frame clones and lacks some. The sample has 150,000 or so clones, more than 85% seen once. The sequencing sample was made of blood. These receptors came from a woman aged 25 to 39 in good health.

The chain uses TRBV28 and TRBJ1-2, with D perhaps matching TRBD1 (6 bases). V gave up 5 bases and J gave up 7 bases, with 11 bases separating them. There are 12 residues in the CDR3. CDR1 and CDR2 from the germline V gene are MDHEN and SYDVKM. The CDR3 region is CASSTDSFGYTF. For the CDR3, the DNA is TGTGCCAGCAGTACGGACAGTTTTGGCTACACCTTC.

The rearrangement joins TRBV27 to TRBJ2-7; possibly TRBD1 for D (5 bases). Germline CDR1 reads MNHEY; CDR2 reads SMNVEV (reference sequence). The ends were cut back, 2 bases at V and 5 bases at J, with 13 bases in the middle. This CDR3 spans 14 amino acids. The CDR3 reads CASSLLRQNNEQYF. The CDR3 region has the DNA TGTGCCAGCAGTTTACTTAGACAGAATAACGAGCAGTACTTC.

V usage is TRBV6-5 and J usage is TRBJ2-1, with a tentative D call TRBD2 (6 bases). There are 15 residues in the CDR3. Germline-derived CDR1 and CDR2 are MNHEY and SVGAGI. V was pared by 0 bases and J by 8 bases, with 14 bases between. The chain's CDR3 is CASSYSAGSSDEQFF. The CDR3 DNA reads as TGTGCCAGCAGTTACTCGGCCGGGAGCAGCGATGAGCAGTTCTTC.

The rearrangement uses TRBV5-1 and TRBJ2-5; TRBD1 aligns across 9 bases. This CDR3 contains 15 residues. The junction had 6 bases not matched to a gene; V was cut back by 4 bases and J by 2 bases. Germline V lookup: CDR1 SGHRS, CDR2 YFSETQ. CDR3 coding DNA: TGCGCCAGCAGCCTAGAAGGGACAGGGCAAGAGACCCAGTACTTC. It codes for CASSLEGTGQETQYF.

The CDR3 spells CAGDGGPFDYEQYF. DNA of the CDR3: TGCGCCGGGGACGGGGGGCCCTTCGATTACGAGCAGTACTTC. This sequence joins TRBV23-1 and TRBJ2-7; D may be TRBD2 (7 bases). TRBV23-1 is labeled an ORF, and its function is uncertain. The V gene lost 11 bases and the J gene lost 4 bases, with 21 bases spanning the gap. The CDR3 is 14 amino acids.

The chain carries TRBV2 and TRBJ2-3, with D possibly matching TRBD2 (6 bases). Per the germline V gene, CDR1 is SNHLY and CDR2 is FYNNEI. Trimming took off 6 bases at V and 4 bases at J, with 14 bases between the two ends. The CDR3 consists of 14 residues. CDR3 in DNA: TGTGCCAGCAGCCCAAGACTAGATTCAGATACGCAGTATTTT. Translated: CASSPRLDSDTQYF.

The chain joins TRBV12-5 to TRBJ2-2; TRBD2 agrees at 12 bases. The V segment lost 1 base and the J segment 5 bases; nucleotides outside the gene matches: 2. The CDR3 sequence is 16 residues long. Germline V gene data show CDR1 as LGHNT and CDR2 as FRNRAP. The CDR3 bases are TGTGCTAGTGGTTTGGGGACTAGCGGGAAAACCGGGGAGCTGTTTTTT. This codes for CASGLGTSGKTGELFF.

The table lists this clone with a count of one. CDR3 sequence (DNA): TGTGCCAGCAGCCCCCGACAGGGGTTGATTGAGCAGTTCTTC. Its translation: CASSPRQGLIEQFF. V usage is TRBV7-9 and J usage is TRBJ2-1; TRBD1 matches at 8 bases. The CDR3 contains 14 residues. Losses at the gene ends were 5 bases for V and 9 bases for J; bases not matched to a gene: 9. Germline CDR1 reads SEHNR; CDR2 reads FQNEAQ (reference sequence).

The chain recombines TRBV19 with TRBJ1-6; 7 positions match TRBD1. Germline V gives CDR1 LNHDA, CDR2 SQIVND (reference sequence). V lost 5 bases, J lost 5 bases, and 3 bases stayed unmatched. The CDR3 runs 14 residues. CDR3 protein: CASSGGGHNSPLHF. In nucleotides, the CDR3 is TGTGCCAGTAGTGGAGGGGGCCATAATTCACCCCTCCACTTT. The whole variable domain, remainder taken from reference TRBV19 and TRBJ1-6, is DGGITQSPKYLFRKEGQNVTLSCEQNLNHDAMYWYRQDPGQGLRLIYYSQIVNDFQKGDIAEGYSVSREKKESFPLTVTSAQKNPTAFYLCASSGGGHNSPLHFGNGTRLTVT.

The chain uses TRBV11-3 and TRBJ2-3; D might be TRBD2 (5 bases). The V end was cut by 6 bases, the J end by 1 base, with 8 bases between. The CDR3 is 13 amino acids. Per the germline V gene, CDR1 is SGHNT and CDR2 is YENEEA. This CDR3 reads CASSPGGTDTQYF. The DNA for the CDR3 is TGTGCCAGCAGTCCCGGGGGCACAGATACGCAGTATTTT.

This clone was recorded once. This chain links TRBV28 with TRBJ2-2, with TRBD2 identical over 8 bases. Germline CDR1 and CDR2: MDHEN and SYDVKM. Trimming removed 4 bases from V and 3 bases from J; junction bases left unmatched: 7. This CDR3 contains 16 residues. The CDR3 is CASSWNGRAYTGELFF. The CDR3 DNA follows: TGTGCCAGCAGTTGGAACGGGAGGGCATACACCGGGGAGCTGTTTTTT.

A note on this clone: A read error may produce the germline difference seen at one junction end. CDR3 sequence: CASGEVSGGNQPQHF. CDR3 nucleotides: TGTGCCAGCGGTGAGGTTTCAGGGGGTAATCAGCCCCAGCATTTT. J is TRBJ1-5 and V is TRBV2; 7 positions agree with TRBD1. The CDR3 is 15 residues long. Germline V CDR1 and CDR2: SNHLY, FYNNEI.

The chain uses TRBV10-3 and TRBJ1-1; tentatively, D is TRBD1 (6 bases). The V and J ends lost 2 bases and 3 bases respectively, with 10 bases between them. The CDR3 contains 14 residues. Germline V gives CDR1 ENHRY, CDR2 SYGVKD. In nucleotides, the CDR3 is TGTGCCATCAGTGAGGTGGGGGCCCACACTGAAGCTTTCTTT. Amino acids: CAISEVGAHTEAFF.

The V gene is TRBV28, the J gene TRBJ1-2, with TRBD1 as a possible D gene (6 bases). Between the trimmed V and J ends, which lost 6 bases and 2 bases, there was a span of 16 bases. The CDR3 covers 15 residues. CDR1 MDHEN and CDR2 SYDVKM come from the germline V gene. The DNA of the CDR3 is TGTGCCAGCAGGCCCCTAAGGACAGAGAACTATGGCTACACCTTC. Residues: CASRPLRTENYGYTF.

The J gene is TRBJ1-5, the V gene TRBV19; D is perhaps TRBD1 (5 bases). There are 14 residues in the CDR3. Per the germline V gene, CDR1 is LNHDA and CDR2 is SQIVND (reference sequence). Trimming took 6 bases from V and 7 from J, leaving 16 bases between them. The CDR3 nucleotides read TGTGCCAGTAGGACAGATCGAGGAGGACAGCCCCAGCATTTT. It yields the protein CASRTDRGGQPQHF.

The CDR3 nucleotides read TGTGCCAGCAGCTCCATGAACTACGAGCAGTACTTC. Its translation is CASSSMNYEQYF. This chain links TRBV7-6 with TRBJ2-7; D remains ambiguous. Trimming cost V 4 bases and J 3 bases, with 7 bases left between them. Germline lookup yields CDR1 SGHVS and CDR2 FNYEAQ. This CDR3 region has 12 residues.

This clone has only a few counts. The chain links TRBV27 to TRBJ1-6; maybe TRBD1 (5 bases). Looked up from germline, CDR1 is MNHEY and CDR2 is SMNVEV (reference sequence). Trimming took off 5 bases at V and 3 bases at J, with 11 bases between the two ends. The CDR3 extends over 15 amino acids. CDR3 residues: CASSNFDSYNSPLHF. The CDR3 DNA sequence: TGTGCCAGCAGTAACTTCGACAGCTATAATTCACCCCTCCACTTT.

The rearrangement links TRBV6-5 to TRBJ2-7, with 8 bases identical to TRBD1. Germline loops: CDR1 MNHEY, CDR2 SVGAGI. The CDR3 sequence is 14 residues long. V lost 5 bases and J lost 2; bases outside the gene matches: 5. CDR3 DNA sequence: TGTGCCAGCAGTCACCCGACAGGGGCCTACGAGCAGTACTTC. Amino acid sequence: CASSHPTGAYEQYF.

The genes are TRBV28 and TRBJ2-1, with TRBD2 matching over 8 bases. The V gene end was trimmed by 6 bases and the J gene end by 2 bases; junction bases not matched to a gene: 3. The CDR3 is 14 amino acids. The germline V gene encodes CDR1 MDHEN and CDR2 SYDVKM. The CDR3 spells CASSIAGPYNEQFF. The CDR3 region has the DNA TGTGCCAGCAGCATAGCGGGACCCTACAATGAGCAGTTCTTC. The full variable domain, rest sourced from reference TRBV28 and TRBJ2-1, is DVKVTQSSRYLVKRTGEKVFLECVQDMDHENMFWYRQDPGLGLRLIYFSYDVKMKEKGDIPEGYSVSREKKERFSLILESASTNQTSMYLCASSIAGPYNEQFFGPGTRLTVL.